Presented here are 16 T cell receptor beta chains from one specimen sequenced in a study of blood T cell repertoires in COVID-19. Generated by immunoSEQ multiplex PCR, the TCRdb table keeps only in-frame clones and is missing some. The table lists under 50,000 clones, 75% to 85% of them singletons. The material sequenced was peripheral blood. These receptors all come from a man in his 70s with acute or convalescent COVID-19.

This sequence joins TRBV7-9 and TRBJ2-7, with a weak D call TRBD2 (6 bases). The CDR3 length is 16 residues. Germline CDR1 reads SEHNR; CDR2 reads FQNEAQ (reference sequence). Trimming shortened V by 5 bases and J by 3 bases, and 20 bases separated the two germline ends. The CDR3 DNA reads TGTGCCAGCAGCGCCCGCGGGGAGCGGTGGGGCTACGAGCAGTACTTC. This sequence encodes CASSARGERWGYEQYF. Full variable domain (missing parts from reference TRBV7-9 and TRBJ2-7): DTGVSQNPRHKITKRGQNVTFRCDPISEHNRLYWYRQTLGQGPEFLTYFQNEAQLEKSRLLSDRFSAERPKGSFSTLEIQRTEQGDSAMYLCASSARGERWGYEQYFGPGTRLTVT.

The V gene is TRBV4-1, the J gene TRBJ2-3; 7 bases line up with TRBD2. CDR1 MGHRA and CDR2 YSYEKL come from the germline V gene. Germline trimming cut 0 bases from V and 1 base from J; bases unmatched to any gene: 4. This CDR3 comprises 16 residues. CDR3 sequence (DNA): TGCGCCAGCAGCCAAGATAGGCTAGCGGGCACAGATACGCAGTATTTT. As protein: CASSQDRLAGTDTQYF.

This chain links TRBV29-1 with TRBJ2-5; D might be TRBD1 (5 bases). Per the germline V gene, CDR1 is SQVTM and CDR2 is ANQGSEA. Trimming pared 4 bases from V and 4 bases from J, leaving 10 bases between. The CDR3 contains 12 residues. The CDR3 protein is CSVVGAGETQYF. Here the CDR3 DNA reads TGCAGCGTTGTTGGGGCCGGAGAGACCCAGTACTTC.

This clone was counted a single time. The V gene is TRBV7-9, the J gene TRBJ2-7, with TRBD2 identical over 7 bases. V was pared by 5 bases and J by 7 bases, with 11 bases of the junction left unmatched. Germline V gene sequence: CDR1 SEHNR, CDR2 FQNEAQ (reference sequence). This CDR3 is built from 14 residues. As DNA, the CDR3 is TGTGCCAGCAGCCCTAGTGGCGGGAGCGGAGAGCAGTACTTC. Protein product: CASSPSGGSGEQYF.

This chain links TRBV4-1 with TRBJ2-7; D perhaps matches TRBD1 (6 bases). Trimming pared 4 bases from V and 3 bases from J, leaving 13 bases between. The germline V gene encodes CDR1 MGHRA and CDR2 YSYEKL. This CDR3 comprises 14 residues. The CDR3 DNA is TGCGCCAGCAGCCCGGACAGTGGTGGCTACGAGCAGTACTTC. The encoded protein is CASSPDSGGYEQYF.

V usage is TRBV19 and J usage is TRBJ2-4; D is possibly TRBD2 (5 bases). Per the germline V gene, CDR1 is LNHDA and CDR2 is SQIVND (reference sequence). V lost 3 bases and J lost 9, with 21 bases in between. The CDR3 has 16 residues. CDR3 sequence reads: CASSMRSAPLAGIQYF. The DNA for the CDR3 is TGTGCCAGTAGTATGAGGTCGGCCCCGCTAGCAGGCATTCAGTACTTC.

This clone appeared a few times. The CDR3 loop is CATSRQGYNSPLHF. The DNA of the CDR3 is TGTGCCACCAGCAGACAGGGATATAATTCACCCCTCCACTTT. The chain joins TRBV15 to TRBJ1-6; D is possibly TRBD1 (5 bases). The CDR3 length is 14 residues. The germline V gene encodes CDR1 LNHNV and CDR2 YYDKDF (reference sequence). V was shortened by 2 bases and J by 4 bases, with 6 bases between the two germline ends.

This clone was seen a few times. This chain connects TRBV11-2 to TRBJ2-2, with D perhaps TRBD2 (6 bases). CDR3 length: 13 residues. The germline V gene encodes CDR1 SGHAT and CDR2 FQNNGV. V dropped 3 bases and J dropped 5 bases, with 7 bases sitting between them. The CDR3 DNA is TGTGCCAGCAGCTTCGGAGGGACCGGGGAGCTGTTTTTT. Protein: CASSFGGTGELFF.

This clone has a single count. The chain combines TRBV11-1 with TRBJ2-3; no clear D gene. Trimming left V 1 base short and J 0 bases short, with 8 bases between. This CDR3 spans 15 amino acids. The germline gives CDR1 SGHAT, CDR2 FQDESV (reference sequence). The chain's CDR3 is CASSLDSTSTDTQYF. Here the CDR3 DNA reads TGTGCCAGCAGCTTAGACAGTACTAGCACAGATACGCAGTATTTT.

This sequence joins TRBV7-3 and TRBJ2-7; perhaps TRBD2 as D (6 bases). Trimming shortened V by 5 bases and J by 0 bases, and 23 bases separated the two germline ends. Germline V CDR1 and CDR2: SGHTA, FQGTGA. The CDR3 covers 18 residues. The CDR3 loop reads CASSPQGLTPPFSYEQYF. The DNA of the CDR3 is TGTGCCAGCAGCCCGCAAGGACTAACCCCTCCCTTCTCCTACGAGCAGTACTTC. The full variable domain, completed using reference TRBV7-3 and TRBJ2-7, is GAGVSQTPSNKVTEKGKYVELRCDPISGHTALYWYRQSLGQGPEFLIYFQGTGAADDSGLPNDRFFAVRPEGSVSTLKIQRTERGDSAVYLCASSPQGLTPPFSYEQYFGPGTRLTVT.

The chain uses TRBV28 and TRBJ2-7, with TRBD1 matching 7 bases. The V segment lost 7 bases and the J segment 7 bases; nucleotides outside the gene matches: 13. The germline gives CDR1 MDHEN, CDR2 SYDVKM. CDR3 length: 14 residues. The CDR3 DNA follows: TGTGCCAGCATTACTGGACAGGTCGTAGGGGAGCAGTACTTC. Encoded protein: CASITGQVVGEQYF.

For the CDR3, the DNA is TGTGCCAGCAGCCATCGATTTAGTGGCTACACCTTC. This translates into CASSHRFSGYTF. This chain links TRBV12-3 or TRBV12-4 with TRBJ1-2; D not resolved. The V gene lost 6 bases and the J gene lost 7 bases, with 12 bases spanning the gap. This CDR3 is 12 amino acids long.

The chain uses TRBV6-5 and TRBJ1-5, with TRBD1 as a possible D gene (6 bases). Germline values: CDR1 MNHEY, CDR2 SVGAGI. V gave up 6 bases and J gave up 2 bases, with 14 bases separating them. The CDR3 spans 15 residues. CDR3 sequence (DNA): TGTGCCAGCAGCGCCGCGGGGGCAGGCAATCAGCCCCAGCATTTT. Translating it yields CASSAAGAGNQPQHF.

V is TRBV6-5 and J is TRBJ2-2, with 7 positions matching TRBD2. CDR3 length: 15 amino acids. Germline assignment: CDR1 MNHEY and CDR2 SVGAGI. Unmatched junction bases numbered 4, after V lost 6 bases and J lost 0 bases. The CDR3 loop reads CASRRSGTNTGELFF. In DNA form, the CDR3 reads TGTGCCAGCAGGAGGAGCGGGACGAACACCGGGGAGCTGTTTTTT.

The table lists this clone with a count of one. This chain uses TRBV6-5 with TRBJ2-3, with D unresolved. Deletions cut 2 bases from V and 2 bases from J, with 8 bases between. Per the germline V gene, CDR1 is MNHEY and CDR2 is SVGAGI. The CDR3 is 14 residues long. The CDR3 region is CASSYGLDTDTQYF. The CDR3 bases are TGTGCCAGCAGTTACGGGCTCGACACAGATACGCAGTATTTT.

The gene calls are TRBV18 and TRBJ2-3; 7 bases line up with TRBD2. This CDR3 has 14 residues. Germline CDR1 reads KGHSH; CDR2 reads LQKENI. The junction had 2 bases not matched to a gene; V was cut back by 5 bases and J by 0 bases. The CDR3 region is CASSVGGSTDTQYF. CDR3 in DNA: TGTGCCAGCTCAGTGGGAGGGAGCACAGATACGCAGTATTTT.